This T cell receptor beta chain was retrieved from a study of Graves' ophthalmopathy and Graves' hyperthyroidism. Study-level results: Detection in blood was also observed for most expanded thyroid clonotypes above 0.001 frequency.

The junction had 4 bases not matched to a gene; V was cut back by 6 bases and J by 4 bases. The CDR3 loop spans 15 amino acids. Hyperthyroidism patients had new diagnoses, durations under 2 months, and ages of 18 to 65. Exclusion applied to patients with other autoimmune diseases, uncontrolled infections, pregnancy or lactation. The diagnosis was founded upon clinical symptoms, serum thyroxine, TRAb, thyroid ultrasound and orbital computed tomography. Amplification targeted the TCR beta CDR3 regions, with RNA transcripts as the source material. Second-round multiplex PCR came after a first-round RT-PCR that employed HTBI primers. TCRdb called the multiplex PCR reads again in MiXCR, with one record for every CDR3 protein. The sample shows 500,000 to 600,000 distinct CDR3 sequences, about 40% of them seen only once. This clonotype was detected ten times or more. As yet, its antigen is unknown.

This receptor was identified in an adult man with Graves' hyperthyroidism. The sequenced sample was peripheral blood or thyroid tissue (not recorded which). The gene calls are TRBV12-3 or TRBV12-4 and TRBJ2-2; 11 bases are a match to TRBD2. Written as DNA, the CDR3 is TGTGCCAGCAGCCTAGCGGGAGGCGGCACCGGGGAGCTGTTTTTT. Its protein product is CASSLAGGGTGELFF.